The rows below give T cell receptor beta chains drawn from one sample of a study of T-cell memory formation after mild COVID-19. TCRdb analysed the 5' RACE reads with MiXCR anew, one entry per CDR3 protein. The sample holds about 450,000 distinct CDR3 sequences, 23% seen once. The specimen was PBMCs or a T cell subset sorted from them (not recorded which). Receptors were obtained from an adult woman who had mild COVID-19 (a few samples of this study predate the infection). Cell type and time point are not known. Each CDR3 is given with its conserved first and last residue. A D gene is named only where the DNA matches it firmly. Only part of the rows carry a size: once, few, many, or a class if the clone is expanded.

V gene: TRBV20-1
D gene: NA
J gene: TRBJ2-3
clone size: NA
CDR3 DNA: TGCAGTGCTCCCCCTAGGGCAATGATATCTGATACGCAGTATTTT
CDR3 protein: CSAPPRAMISDTQYF

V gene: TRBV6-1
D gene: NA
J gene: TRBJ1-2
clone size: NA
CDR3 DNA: TGTGCCAGCAGTGACGAGGTGTTCTATGGCTACACCTTC
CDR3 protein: CASSDEVFYGYTF

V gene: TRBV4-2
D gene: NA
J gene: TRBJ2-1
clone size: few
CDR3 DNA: TGTGCCAGCAGCCAAGTCGTATCCAGCGGTCTCTCCTACAATGAGCAGTTCTTC
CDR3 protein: CASSQVVSSGLSYNEQFF

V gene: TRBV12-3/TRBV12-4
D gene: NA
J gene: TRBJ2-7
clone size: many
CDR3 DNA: TGTGCCAGCAGTTTCGATCGCTACGAGCAGTACTTC
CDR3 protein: CASSFDRYEQYF

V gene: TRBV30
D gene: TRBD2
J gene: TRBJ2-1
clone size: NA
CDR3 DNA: TGTGCCTGGAGTGGACTAGCGGTCCGAAATGAGCAGTTCTTC
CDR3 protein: CAWSGLAVRNEQFF

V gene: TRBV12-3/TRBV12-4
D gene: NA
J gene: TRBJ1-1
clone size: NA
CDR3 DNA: TGTGCCAGCAGAGACCACGGGACACATGGGATCTTCGCTGAAGCTTTCTTT
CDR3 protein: CASRDHGTHGIFAEAFF

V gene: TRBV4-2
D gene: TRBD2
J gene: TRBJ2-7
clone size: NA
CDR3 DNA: TGTGCCAGCAGCCAAGAAACTAGCGAGGTATACGAGCAGTACTTC
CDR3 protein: CASSQETSEVYEQYF

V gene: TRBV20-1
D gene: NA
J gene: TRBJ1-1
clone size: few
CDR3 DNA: TGCAGTGCTAGAGACTCAGTAAGGGTTCGGAACACTGAAGCTTTCTTT
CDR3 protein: CSARDSVRVRNTEAFF

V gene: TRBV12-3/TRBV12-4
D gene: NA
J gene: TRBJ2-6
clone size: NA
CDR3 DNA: TGTGCCAGCAGTAACCGCGTCTCTGGGGCCAACGTCCTGACTTTC
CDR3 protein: CASSNRVSGANVLTF

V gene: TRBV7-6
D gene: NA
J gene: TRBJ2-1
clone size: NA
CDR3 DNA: TGTGCCAGCAGCCTAGGGCAGGAGACATACAATGAGCAGTTCTTC
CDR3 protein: CASSLGQETYNEQFF